This section outlines one TCR beta chain sequence together with its context. The data were taken from a study of cytomegalovirus exposure and HLA in healthy donors. The CDR3 sequence is 11 residues long. Germline trimming cut 8 bases from V and 7 bases from J; bases unmatched to any gene: 1. Germline assignment: CDR1 SNHLY and CDR2 FYNNEI. This PCR relied on a set of 60 Vbeta primers and 13 Jbeta primers. Repertoires were generated with immunoSEQ multiplex PCR, while TCRdb's copy carries only in-frame clones and drops some. This sample has tens of thousands of clones, with over 75% found just once. The sequence came from a girl aged 2-10 years in good health and CMV-seropositive. The chain employs TRBV2 and TRBJ1-5; TRBD1 aligns across 8 bases. The sequencing sample was made of PBMCs. The CDR3 sequence: CASGTGQPQHF. The CDR3 bases are TGTGCCAGCGGGACAGGCCAGCCCCAGCATTTT.